The clone carrying this T cell receptor (beta chain) was observed many times. Antigen: not known. The source of the sample is a study of CD8 T cells in ankylosing spondylitis. Study results and caveats: A TCR beta motif of roughly eight highly homologous variants seemed to mark ankylosing spondylitis blood. Peripheral blood samples showed relatively rare disease-linked clones, and these clones were CD8+.

Germline V CDR1 and CDR2: SQVTM, ANQGSEA. V gave up 6 bases and J gave up 4 bases; unmatched junction bases: 8. This CDR3 contains 14 residues. Using its own MiXCR run on the 5' RACE reads, TCRdb lists one record per CDR3 protein. The table shows 500,000 to 650,000 distinct CDR3 sequences, with 5.3% occurring only once. The J gene is TRBJ1-3, the V gene TRBV29-1; 8 bases line up with TRBD1. Source material: blood, either unsorted or a sorted T cell fraction (not recorded which). The origin of this receptor is a male donor with ankylosing spondylitis. The CDR3: CSVSGTGFGNTIYF. CDR3 DNA sequence: TGCAGCGTCTCCGGGACAGGCTTCGGAAACACCATATATTTT.